This T cell receptor (beta chain) is drawn from a study of cytomegalovirus exposure and HLA in healthy donors. Study-wide results and caveats: In a later analysis, TCR beta V- and J-gene trimming was associated with a missense DCLRE1C variant.

In germline, CDR1 is ENHRY, CDR2 SYGVKD. This CDR3 is 14 amino acids long. V gave up 3 bases and J gave up 1 base, with 7 bases separating them. Both 60 Vbeta primers and 13 Jbeta primers went into the PCR. Libraries were prepared by immunoSEQ multiplex PCR; TCRdb keeps only in-frame clonotypes and omits some of them. The table includes under 110,000 clones, over 55% detected once. This clone has just a few counts. Its antigen is still unknown. Sequenced input: PBMCs. The clonotype originates from a female donor in good health and CMV-seronegative. V usage is TRBV10-3 and J usage is TRBJ1-5; tentative D call: TRBD1 (5 bases). In DNA, the CDR3 is TGTGCCATCAGTGATAGGGGAAGCAATCAGCCCCAGCATTTT. Translation: CAISDRGSNQPQHF.